The clone carrying this T cell receptor (beta chain) showed up just a few times. Its antigen is still unknown. This sample is part of a study of blood T cells in healthy people across ages. A sample-barcoded 5' primer and a J-beta primer mix were used in a second PCR of about 7 to 11 cycles. Each CDR3 protein gets one entry after TCRdb re-called the 5' RACE reads with MiXCR. Seen here are some 900,000 distinct CDR3 sequences, around 49% observed once, and the top ten hold 13%. Study findings and constraints: For the donors, CMV status was unknown and possibly confounded expanded clonotype changes. Using unsorted PBMCs precluded a conclusive naive versus antigen-experienced comparison. One million T cells yielded diversity estimates that were considered underestimates. Long-lived donors had more naive CD4+ cells and higher diversity than aged donors.

Germline trimming cut 4 bases from V and 4 bases from J; bases unmatched to any gene: 6. Per germline, CDR1 MDHEN and CDR2 SYDVKM. CDR3 size: 16 residues. The genes are TRBV28 and TRBJ1-6, with 8 bases that match TRBD1. The sequencing input was blood. This receptor was obtained from a man aged 25 to 45 in good health. In DNA, the CDR3 is TGTGCCAGCAGTTCAGGGGGCGATCTTTATAATTCACCCCTCCACTTT. Its protein product is CASSSGGDLYNSPLHF.